This is a list of T cell receptor beta chains from one sample in a study of shared clonotypes between healthy human individuals. The protocol was immunoSEQ multiplex PCR, while the TCRdb copy is restricted to in-frame clones and leaves out a portion. The repertoire holds fewer than 3 million clones, with less than 95% as singletons. The source material was naive CD4+ T cells from PBMCs. The receptors derive from a man between 18 and 35 years old in good health. Some clones in this sample may be carry-over from other donors' samples. Each CDR3 is given with its conserved first and last residue. A D gene is named only where the DNA matches it firmly. The size entry is marked missing in some rows and otherwise reads once, few, many or a size class.

TRBD2	TRBV5-1	TRBJ2-7	once	CASSLAEGGRAKDEQYF	TGCGCCAGCAGCTTGGCCGAGGGCGGGAGGGCCAAGGACGAGCAGTACTTC
.	TRBV7-8	TRBJ1-3	.	CASSLRVEGRPSGNTIYF	TGTGCCAGCAGCTTACGGGTGGAGGGAAGGCCCTCTGGAAACACCATATATTTT
.	TRBV12-5	TRBJ1-5	.	CASGLVGARGDQPQHF	TGTGCTAGTGGTTTGGTAGGGGCCCGGGGGGATCAGCCCCAGCATTTT
TRBD2	TRBV11-3	TRBJ2-1	once	CASSRTVTSGLYNEQFF	TGTGCCAGCAGCCGTACGGTCACTAGCGGCCTATACAATGAGCAGTTCTTC
TRBD1	TRBV18	TRBJ1-5	.	CASSSDRGGLQPQHF	TGTGCCAGCTCATCGGACAGGGGAGGGTTACAGCCCCAGCATTTT
.	TRBV28	TRBJ1-2	.	CASSRGPLYGYTF	TGTGCCAGCAGCCGGGGACCGCTCTATGGCTACACCTTC
TRBD1	TRBV5-1	TRBJ2-7	.	CASSGWDRMNEQYF	TGCGCCAGCAGCGGATGGGACAGGATGAACGAGCAGTACTTC
.	TRBV30	TRBJ1-3	.	CAWTLGPGNTIYF	TGTGCCTGGACGCTCGGGCCTGGAAACACCATATATTTT
TRBD2	TRBV28	TRBJ2-7	.	CASGEGGGPTRINEQYF	TGTGCCAGCGGGGAAGGCGGGGGTCCTACGAGAATTAACGAGCAGTACTTC
TRBD1	TRBV28	TRBJ1-2	.	CASLRTGASTGGYGYTF	TGTGCCAGCCTCCGGACAGGGGCTAGTACGGGTGGCTATGGCTACACCTTC
TRBD1	TRBV6-1	TRBJ1-1	.	CASSVGQANTEAFF	TGTGCCAGCAGTGTGGGACAGGCGAACACTGAAGCTTTCTTT
TRBD1	TRBV5-8	TRBJ2-7	.	CASSLPGTGGSYEQYF	TGTGCCAGCAGCTTGCCCGGGACAGGGGGTTCCTACGAGCAGTACTTC
.	TRBV6-5	TRBJ1-3	.	CASRRISGNTIYF	TGTGCCAGCAGGCGGATCTCTGGAAACACCATATATTTT
TRBD1	TRBV29-1	TRBJ2-2	.	CSVYRDSFTGELFF	TGCAGCGTGTATCGGGACAGTTTTACCGGGGAGCTGTTTTTT
TRBD1	TRBV5-4	TRBJ1-1	.	CASTLRDRENTEAFF	TGTGCCAGCACCCTCAGGGACAGGGAGAACACTGAAGCTTTCTTT
.	TRBV5-1	TRBJ2-5	.	CASSLGGAQETQYF	TGCGCCAGCAGCTTGGGCGGAGCCCAAGAGACCCAGTACTTC
.	TRBV7-2	TRBJ1-1	.	CASSTGVMNTEAFF	TGTGCCAGCAGCACAGGTGTTATGAACACTGAAGCTTTCTTT
.	TRBV29-1	TRBJ2-7	.	CSVKGGTPGYEQYF	TGCAGCGTGAAGGGCGGGACTCCCGGCTACGAGCAGTACTTC
.	TRBV28	TRBJ1-1	.	CASREAGWSNTEAFF	TGTGCCAGCAGGGAAGCAGGCTGGTCGAACACTGAAGCTTTCTTT
.	TRBV28	TRBJ1-4	.	CASRTQRGANEKLFF	TGTGCCAGCAGAACTCAGCGGGGGGCTAATGAAAAACTGTTTTTT
.	TRBV4-2	TRBJ2-7	.	CASSQGPGGAYEQYF	TGTGCCAGCAGCCAAGGACCCGGAGGCGCCTACGAGCAGTACTTC
.	TRBV5-6	TRBJ2-7	.	CASSSAYEQYF	TGTGCCAGCAGCTCCGCCTACGAGCAGTACTTC
TRBD1	TRBV10-3	TRBJ1-3	.	CAIRQQGISGNTIYF	TGTGCCATCAGACAACAGGGGATTTCTGGAAACACCATATATTTT
.	TRBV18	TRBJ1-1	few	CASSPRENTEAFF	TGTGCCAGCTCACCCCGGGAGAACACTGAAGCTTTCTTT
.	TRBV28	TRBJ2-3	.	CASRFGTDTQYF	TGTGCCAGCAGATTCGGCACAGATACGCAGTATTTT
TRBD1	TRBV5-1	TRBJ2-2	.	CASSDPGQGNTGELFF	TGCGCCAGCAGCGACCCGGGACAGGGGAACACCGGGGAGCTGTTTTTT
.	TRBV10-3	TRBJ1-5	.	CAISERGDSNQPQHF	TGTGCCATCAGTGAAAGGGGGGATAGCAATCAGCCCCAGCATTTT
.	TRBV19	TRBJ1-4	once	CASSDGGGANEKLFF	TGTGCCAGTAGTGACGGTGGCGGGGCTAATGAAAAACTGTTTTTT
.	TRBV29-1	TRBJ1-3	.	CSVEGGGNTIYF	TGCAGCGTTGAAGGGGGAGGAAACACCATATATTTT
.	TRBV10-3	TRBJ2-7	.	CAISEGRAGYEQYF	TGTGCCATCAGTGAGGGCAGGGCCGGCTACGAGCAGTACTTC
.	TRBV4-1	TRBJ2-2	.	CASSQRRNTGELFF	TGCGCCAGCAGCCAACGGAGAAACACCGGGGAGCTGTTTTTT
TRBD1	TRBV5-1	TRBJ1-5	few	CASSSDRGPNQPQHF	TGCGCCAGCAGCTCGGACAGGGGCCCCAATCAGCCCCAGCATTTT
TRBD2	TRBV4-2	TRBJ2-1	.	CASRQGIAGLAGTHNEQFF	TGTGCCAGCAGGCAAGGGATCGCCGGACTAGCGGGGACCCACAATGAGCAGTTCTTC
.	TRBV29-1	TRBJ2-5	.	CSVEGSGYSRETQYF	TGCAGCGTTGAAGGGTCCGGGTACTCCCGGGAGACCCAGTACTTC
TRBD2	TRBV5-1	TRBJ2-5	once	CASSRRREGHVQETQYF	TGCGCCAGCAGCCGTAGGAGGGAGGGCCATGTACAAGAGACCCAGTACTTC
TRBD1	TRBV6-6	TRBJ1-2	.	CASSYEGQNYGYTF	TGTGCCAGCAGTTATGAGGGACAGAACTATGGCTACACCTTC
TRBD1	TRBV2	TRBJ2-5	.	CASGTGGLGKTQYF	TGTGCCAGTGGGACAGGGGGTTTGGGAAAGACCCAGTACTTC
TRBD1	TRBV6-4	TRBJ1-1	.	CASSRETGVTEAFF	TGTGCCAGCAGTCGGGAGACAGGGGTCACTGAAGCTTTCTTT
.	TRBV2	TRBJ2-7	.	CASSDWDDSYEQYF	TGTGCCAGCAGTGATTGGGACGACTCCTACGAGCAGTACTTC
.	TRBV30	TRBJ1-1	few	CAWRRTAITNTEAFF	TGTGCCTGGCGTCGGACAGCCATTACGAACACTGAAGCTTTCTTT
.	TRBV9	TRBJ2-5	.	CASSVGSGAQETQYF	TGTGCCAGCAGCGTAGGGTCAGGGGCTCAAGAGACCCAGTACTTC